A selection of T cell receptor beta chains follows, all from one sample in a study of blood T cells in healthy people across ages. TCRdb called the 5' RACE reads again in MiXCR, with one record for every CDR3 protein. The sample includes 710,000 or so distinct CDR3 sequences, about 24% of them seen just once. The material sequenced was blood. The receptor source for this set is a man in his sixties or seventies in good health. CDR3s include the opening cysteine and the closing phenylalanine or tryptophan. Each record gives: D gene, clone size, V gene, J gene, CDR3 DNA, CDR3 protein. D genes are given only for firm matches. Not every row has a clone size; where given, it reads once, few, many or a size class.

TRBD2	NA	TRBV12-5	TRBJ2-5	TGTGCTAGTGGTTTCTCCACCCTGACTAGCGGACTACAAGAGACCCAGTACTTC	CASGFSTLTSGLQETQYF
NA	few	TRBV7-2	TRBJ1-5	TGTGCCAGCAGCCCCCGGCGAGGGGCGGGTCAGCCCCAGCATTTT	CASSPRRGAGQPQHF
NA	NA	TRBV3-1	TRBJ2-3	TGTGCCAGCAGGCCCCGACTGGGGGATACGCAGTATTTT	CASRPRLGDTQYF
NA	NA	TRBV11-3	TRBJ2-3	TGTGCCAGCAGCTTAGAGGATTCAGTCACAGATACGCAGTATTTT	CASSLEDSVTDTQYF
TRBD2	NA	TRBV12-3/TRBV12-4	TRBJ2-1	TGTGCCAGCAGGAGGAACCTAGCGGGTCCCTACAATGAGCAGTTCTTC	CASRRNLAGPYNEQFF
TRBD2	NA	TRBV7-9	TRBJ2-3	TGTGCCAGCAGCTTAGACCCCGGGACTAGCGTTTTCCAGTATTTT	CASSLDPGTSVFQYF
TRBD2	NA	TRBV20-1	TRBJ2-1	TGCAGTGCTAGAGACCGCGCGGGGGTAGTGGGTGAGCAGTTCTTC	CSARDRAGVVGEQFF
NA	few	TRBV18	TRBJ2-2	TGTGCCAGCTCACCTAGCACGGGCACCGGGGAGCTGTTTTTT	CASSPSTGTGELFF
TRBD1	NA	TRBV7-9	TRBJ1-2	TGTGCCAGCAGCTTTACAGACCGGGGACAGAGCGGCTACACCTTC	CASSFTDRGQSGYTF
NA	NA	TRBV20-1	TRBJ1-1	TGCAGCGGCCGGGGGGTGCCACGGGTCACTGAAGCTTTCTTT	CSGRGVPRVTEAFF
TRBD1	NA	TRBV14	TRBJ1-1	TGTGCCAGCAGCCGGTGGACAGGGACGAACACTGAAGCTTTCTTT	CASSRWTGTNTEAFF
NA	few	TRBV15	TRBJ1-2	TGTACCACCAGCGGAGGACAAGTCGATGGCTACACCTTC	CTTSGGQVDGYTF
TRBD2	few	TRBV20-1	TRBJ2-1	TGCAGTGCTAGAGATCTCAAAGGACTAGCGGGGAACAATGAGCAGTTCTTC	CSARDLKGLAGNNEQFF
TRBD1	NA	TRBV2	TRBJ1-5	TGTGCCAGCAGTTCCGGGACAGTCGGTCAGCCCCAGCATTTT	CASSSGTVGQPQHF
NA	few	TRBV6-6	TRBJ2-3	TGTGCCAGCACGGCGGTCCGTAGCCTCACAGATACGCAGTATTTT	CASTAVRSLTDTQYF
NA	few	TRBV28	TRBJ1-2	TGTGCCAGCAGCGCGACCGGGACACCTAACTATGGCTACACCTTC	CASSATGTPNYGYTF
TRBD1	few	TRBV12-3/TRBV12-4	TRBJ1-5	TGTGCCAGCAGTCGACAGGGGAGCGGCAATCAGCCCCAGCATTTT	CASSRQGSGNQPQHF
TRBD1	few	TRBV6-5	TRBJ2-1	TGTGCCAGCAGGTTGGACAGGGGGTCTACAAATGAGCAGTTCTTC	CASRLDRGSTNEQFF
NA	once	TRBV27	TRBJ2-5	TGTGCCAGCAGTTTATCGGGGCTCACGTACCAAGAGACCCAGTACTTC	CASSLSGLTYQETQYF